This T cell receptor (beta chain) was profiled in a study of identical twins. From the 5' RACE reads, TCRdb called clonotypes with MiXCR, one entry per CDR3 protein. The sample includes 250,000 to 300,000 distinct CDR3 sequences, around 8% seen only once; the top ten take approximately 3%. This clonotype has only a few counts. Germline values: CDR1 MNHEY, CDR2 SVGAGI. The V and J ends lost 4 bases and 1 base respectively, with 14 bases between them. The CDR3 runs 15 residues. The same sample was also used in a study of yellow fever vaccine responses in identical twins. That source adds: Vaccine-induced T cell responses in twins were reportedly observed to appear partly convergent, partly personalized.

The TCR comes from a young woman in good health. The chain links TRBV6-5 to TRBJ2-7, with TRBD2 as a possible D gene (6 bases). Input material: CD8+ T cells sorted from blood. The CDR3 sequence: CASSWGDGLSYEQYF. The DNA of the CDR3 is TGTGCCAGCAGTTGGGGGGACGGTCTGTCCTACGAGCAGTACTTC.